Below, 4 T cell receptor beta chains from the same sample are listed, as sequenced in a study of graft-versus-host responses after intestinal transplantation. Assay used: immunoSEQ multiplex PCR; TCRdb lists only in-frame clones, some missing. The repertoire includes tens of thousands of clones, nearly 95% of them detected once, and less than 0.25% sits in the top ten. These receptors' targets are unknown. This sample comprised unstimulated CD8+ T cells sorted from spleen or lymph node cells, obtained before transplant. Receptor source: a human donor who was the organ donor for an intestinal transplant.

J is TRBJ1-1 and V is TRBV25-1, with D unresolved. The CDR3 is 15 residues long. Germline values: CDR1 MGHDK, CDR2 SYGVNS. Trimming pared 1 base from V and 0 bases from J, leaving 9 bases between. The CDR3 spells CASSEFWQLNTEAFF. The CDR3 nucleotides are TGTGCCAGCAGTGAATTTTGGCAGTTGAACACTGAAGCTTTCTTT.

The chain uses TRBV28 and TRBJ1-2, with D unclear. CDR1 is MDHEN and CDR2 is SYDVKM in the germline V gene. The CDR3 spans 15 residues. V was shortened by 5 bases and J by 0 bases, with 13 bases between the two germline ends. The CDR3 DNA follows: TGTGCCAGCAGTGAACCGATAGTCGCTAACTATGGCTACACCTTC. Its protein is CASSEPIVANYGYTF.

The chain carries TRBV25-1 and TRBJ1-2, with D unclear. Germline V gene sequence: CDR1 MGHDK, CDR2 SYGVNS. The CDR3 sequence is 11 residues long. V lost 4 bases to trimming and J lost 3 bases, with 3 bases between them. CDR3 protein: CASSGHYGYTF. CDR3 nucleotide sequence: TGTGCCAGCAGTGGACACTATGGCTACACCTTC.

The chain joins TRBV7-9 to TRBJ1-1; tentative D call: TRBD1 (5 bases). Germline CDR1 is SEHNR and CDR2 is FQNEAQ (reference sequence). V shed 4 bases and J shed 7 bases, with 13 bases lying between them. CDR3 length: 13 amino acids. The CDR3 is CASSSPWGSEAFF. As DNA, the CDR3 is TGTGCCAGCAGCTCCCCCTGGGGGAGTGAAGCTTTCTTT.